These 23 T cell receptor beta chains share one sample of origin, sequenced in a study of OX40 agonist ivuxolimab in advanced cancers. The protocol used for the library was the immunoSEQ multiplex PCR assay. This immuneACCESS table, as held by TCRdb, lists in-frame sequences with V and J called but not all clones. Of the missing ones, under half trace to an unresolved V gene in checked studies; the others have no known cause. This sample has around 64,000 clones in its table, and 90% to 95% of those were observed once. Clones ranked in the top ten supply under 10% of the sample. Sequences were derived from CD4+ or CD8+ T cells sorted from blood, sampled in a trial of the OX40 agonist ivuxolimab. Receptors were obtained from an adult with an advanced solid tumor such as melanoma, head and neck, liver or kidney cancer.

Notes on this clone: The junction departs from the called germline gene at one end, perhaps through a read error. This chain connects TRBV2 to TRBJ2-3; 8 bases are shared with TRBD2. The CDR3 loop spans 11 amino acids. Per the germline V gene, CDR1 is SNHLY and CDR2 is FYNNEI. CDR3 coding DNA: TGCCGGGGGGGCCGGGAAGATACGCAGTATTTT. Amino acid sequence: CRGGREDTQYF.

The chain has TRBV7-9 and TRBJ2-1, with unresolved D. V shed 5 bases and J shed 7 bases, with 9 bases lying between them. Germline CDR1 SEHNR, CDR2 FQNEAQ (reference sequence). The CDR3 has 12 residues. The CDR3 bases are TGTGCCAGCAGCCCCTATGGAAATGAGCAGTTCTTC. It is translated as CASSPYGNEQFF.

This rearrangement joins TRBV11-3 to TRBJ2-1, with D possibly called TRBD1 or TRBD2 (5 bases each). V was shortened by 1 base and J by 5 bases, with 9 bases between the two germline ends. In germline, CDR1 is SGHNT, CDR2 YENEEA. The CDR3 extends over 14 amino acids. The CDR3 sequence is CASSLAGPNNEQFF. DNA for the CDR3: TGTGCCAGCAGCTTAGCGGGGCCCAACAATGAGCAGTTCTTC. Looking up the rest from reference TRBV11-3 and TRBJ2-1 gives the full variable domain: EAGVVQSPRYKIIEKKQPVAFWCNPISGHNTLYWYLQNLGQGPELLIRYENEEAVDDSQLPKDRFSAERLKGVDSTLKIQPAELGDSAVYLCASSLAGPNNEQFFGPGTRLTVL.

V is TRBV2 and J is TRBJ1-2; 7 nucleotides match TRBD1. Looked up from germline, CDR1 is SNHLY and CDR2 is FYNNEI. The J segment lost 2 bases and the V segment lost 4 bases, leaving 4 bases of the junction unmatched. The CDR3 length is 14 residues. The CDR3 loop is CASSGQGFNYGYTF. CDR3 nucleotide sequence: TGTGCCAGCAGTGGACAGGGTTTCAACTATGGCTACACCTTC.

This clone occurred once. This chain's CDR3 is CASRFTGTVFYEQYF. In DNA, the CDR3 is TGTGCCAGTAGATTCACCGGGACGGTTTTCTACGAGCAGTACTTC. V gene TRBV19 combines with J gene TRBJ2-7; possibly TRBD1 or TRBD2 for D (5 bases each). Germline CDR1 reads LNHDA; CDR2 reads SQIVND (reference sequence). With 6 bases removed from V and 3 bases from J, the gap between germline ends came to 18 bases. CDR3 length: 15 amino acids.

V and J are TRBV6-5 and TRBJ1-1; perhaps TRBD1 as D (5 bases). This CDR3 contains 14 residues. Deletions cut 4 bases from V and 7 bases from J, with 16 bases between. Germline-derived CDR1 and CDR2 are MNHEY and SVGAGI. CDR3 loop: CASSSPGEGCEAFF. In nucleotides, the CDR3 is TGTGCCAGCAGTTCCCCAGGAGAGGGGTGTGAAGCTTTCTTT.

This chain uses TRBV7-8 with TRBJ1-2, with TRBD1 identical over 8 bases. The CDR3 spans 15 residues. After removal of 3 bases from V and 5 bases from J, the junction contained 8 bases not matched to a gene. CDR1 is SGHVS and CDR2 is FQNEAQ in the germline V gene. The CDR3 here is CASSFGQGGDYGYTF. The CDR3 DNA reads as TGTGCCAGCAGCTTCGGACAGGGTGGGGATTATGGCTACACCTTC.

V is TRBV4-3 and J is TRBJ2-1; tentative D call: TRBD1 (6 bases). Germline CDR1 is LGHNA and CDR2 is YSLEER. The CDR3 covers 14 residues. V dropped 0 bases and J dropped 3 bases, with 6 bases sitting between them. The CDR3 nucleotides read TGCGCCAGCAGCCAAGAGGACAGCTACAATGAGCAGTTCTTC. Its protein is CASSQEDSYNEQFF.

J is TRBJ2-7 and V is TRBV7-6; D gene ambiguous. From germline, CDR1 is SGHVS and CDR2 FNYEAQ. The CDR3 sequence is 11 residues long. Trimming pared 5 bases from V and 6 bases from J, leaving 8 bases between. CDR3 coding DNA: TGTGCCAGCAGCCCCGGATCCGAGCAGTACTTC. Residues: CASSPGSEQYF.

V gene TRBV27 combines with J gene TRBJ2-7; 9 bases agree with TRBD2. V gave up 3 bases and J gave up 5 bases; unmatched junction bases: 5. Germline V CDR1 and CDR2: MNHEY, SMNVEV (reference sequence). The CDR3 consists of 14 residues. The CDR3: CASSFGGGENEQYF. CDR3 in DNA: TGTGCCAGCAGTTTTGGCGGGGGGGAAAACGAGCAGTACTTC.

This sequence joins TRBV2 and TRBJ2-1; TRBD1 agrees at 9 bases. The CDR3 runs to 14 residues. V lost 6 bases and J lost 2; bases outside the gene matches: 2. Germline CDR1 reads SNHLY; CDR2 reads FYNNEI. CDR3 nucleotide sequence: TGTGCCAGCAGGGGACAGGGTACCTACAATGAGCAGTTCTTC. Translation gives CASRGQGTYNEQFF.

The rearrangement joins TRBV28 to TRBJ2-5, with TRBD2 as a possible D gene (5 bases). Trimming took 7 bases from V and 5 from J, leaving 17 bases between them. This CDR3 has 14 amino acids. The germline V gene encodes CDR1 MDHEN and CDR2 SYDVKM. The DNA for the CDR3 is TGTGCCAGCACCCCGGAGGAGGACCGCGAGACCCAGTACTTC. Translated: CASTPEEDRETQYF.

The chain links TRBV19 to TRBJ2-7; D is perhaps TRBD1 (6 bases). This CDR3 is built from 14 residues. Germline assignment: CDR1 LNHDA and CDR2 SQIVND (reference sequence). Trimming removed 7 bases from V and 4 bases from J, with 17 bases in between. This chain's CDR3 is CASTPPGQKYEQYF. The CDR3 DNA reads TGTGCCAGTACCCCCCCGGGACAAAAGTACGAGCAGTACTTC.

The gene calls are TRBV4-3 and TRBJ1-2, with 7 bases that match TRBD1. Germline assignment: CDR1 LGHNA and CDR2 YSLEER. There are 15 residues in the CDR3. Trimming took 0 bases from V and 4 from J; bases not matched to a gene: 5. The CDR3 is CASSQDRQGGYGYTF. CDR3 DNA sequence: TGCGCCAGCAGCCAAGATCGACAGGGCGGCTATGGCTACACCTTC.

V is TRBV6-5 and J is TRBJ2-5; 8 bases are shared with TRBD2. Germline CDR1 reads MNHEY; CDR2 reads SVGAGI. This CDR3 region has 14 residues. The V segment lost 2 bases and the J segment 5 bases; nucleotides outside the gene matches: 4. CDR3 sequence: CASSYERGLETQYF. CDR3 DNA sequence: TGTGCCAGCAGTTACGAGCGGGGGTTGGAGACCCAGTACTTC.

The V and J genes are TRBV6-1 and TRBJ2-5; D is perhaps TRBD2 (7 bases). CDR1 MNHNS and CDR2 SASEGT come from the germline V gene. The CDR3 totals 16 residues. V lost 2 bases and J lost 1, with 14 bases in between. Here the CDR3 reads CASSEMEGGGQETQYF. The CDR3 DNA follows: TGTGCCAGCAGTGAAATGGAGGGGGGGGGCCAAGAGACCCAGTACTTC.

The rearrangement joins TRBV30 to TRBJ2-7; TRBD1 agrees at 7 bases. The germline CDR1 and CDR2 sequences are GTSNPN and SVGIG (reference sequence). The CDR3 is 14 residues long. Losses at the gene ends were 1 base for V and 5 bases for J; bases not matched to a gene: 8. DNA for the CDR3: TGTGCCTGGAGTGGGAGACAGGGACCTAACGAGCAGTACTTC. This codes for CAWSGRQGPNEQYF.

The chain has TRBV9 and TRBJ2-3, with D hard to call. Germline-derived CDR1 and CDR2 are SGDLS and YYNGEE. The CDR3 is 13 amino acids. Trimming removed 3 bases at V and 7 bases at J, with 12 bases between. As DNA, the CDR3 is TGTGCCAGCAGCGCCTCCTTTAGTTATACGCAGTATTTT. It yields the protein CASSASFSYTQYF. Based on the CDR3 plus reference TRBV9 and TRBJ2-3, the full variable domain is DSGVTQTPKHLITATGQRVTLRCSPRSGDLSVYWYQQSLDQGLQFLIQYYNGEERAKGNILERFSAQQFPDLHSELNLSSLELGDSALYFCASSASFSYTQYFGPGTRLTVL.

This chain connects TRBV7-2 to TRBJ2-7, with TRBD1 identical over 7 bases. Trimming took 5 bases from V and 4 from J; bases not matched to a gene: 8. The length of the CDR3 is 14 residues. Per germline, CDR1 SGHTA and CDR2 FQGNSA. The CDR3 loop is CASSPVGGGYEQYF. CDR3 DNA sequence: TGTGCCAGCAGCCCCGTAGGGGGCGGATACGAGCAGTACTTC.

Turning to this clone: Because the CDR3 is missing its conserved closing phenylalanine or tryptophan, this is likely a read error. The CDR3 loop reads CSGSGLGRGGYTL. The DNA of the CDR3 is TGCAGCGGGAGTGGTTTAGGACGAGGCGGCTACACCCTC. The genes are TRBV29-1 and TRBJ1-2; D uncertain. Germline lookup yields CDR1 SQVTM and CDR2 ANQGSEA. V was cut by 7 bases and J by 8 bases, with 20 bases left in between. This CDR3 has 13 residues.

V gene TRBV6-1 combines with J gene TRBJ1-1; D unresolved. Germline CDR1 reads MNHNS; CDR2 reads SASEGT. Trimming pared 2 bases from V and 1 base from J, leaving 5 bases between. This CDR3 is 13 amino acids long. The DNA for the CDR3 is TGTGCCAGCAGTGAACACACGAACACTGAAGCTTTCTTT. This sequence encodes CASSEHTNTEAFF.

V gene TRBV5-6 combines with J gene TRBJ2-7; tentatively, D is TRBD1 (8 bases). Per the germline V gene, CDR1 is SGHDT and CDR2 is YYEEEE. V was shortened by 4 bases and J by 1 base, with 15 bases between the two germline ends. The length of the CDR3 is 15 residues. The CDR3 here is CASSKTGEGSYEQYF. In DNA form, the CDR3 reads TGTGCCAGCAGCAAGACAGGGGAGGGGTCCTACGAGCAGTACTTC.

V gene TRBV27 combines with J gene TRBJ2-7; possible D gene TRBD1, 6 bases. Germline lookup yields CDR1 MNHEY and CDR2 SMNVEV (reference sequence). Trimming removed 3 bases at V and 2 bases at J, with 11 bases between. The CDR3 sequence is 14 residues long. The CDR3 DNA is TGTGCCAGCAGTTTTGGCAGGGGAGCCTACGAGCAGTACTTC. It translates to CASSFGRGAYEQYF.